This T cell receptor beta chain was sequenced during a study of beta chain features in type 1 diabetes. Background on the study: Summed over all samples, the examined sorted cells came to fewer than 120,000,000.

The entirety of the isolated RNA underwent reverse transcription, so expressed TCRB transcripts were sequenced. Generated by immunoSEQ multiplex PCR, the TCRdb table keeps only in-frame clones and is missing some. The sample lists 400,000 to 600,000 clones, roughly 31% occurring once. Every participating donor gave one draw, a heparinised blood sample averaging roughly 0.12 L. CD45RO/CCR7/CD25/CD127/CD95/CD27 sorting isolated CD4+ naive, central memory, regulatory and stem cell-like memory cells. The junction had 2 bases not matched to a gene; V was cut back by 0 bases and J by 0 bases. Germline loops: CDR1 KGHSH, CDR2 LQKENI. The CDR3 extends over 16 amino acids.

The sequence came from a man aged 18-30 years in good health. Source material: naive CD4+ T cells from blood. The rearrangement uses TRBV18 and TRBJ1-1; TRBD1 aligns across 9 bases. The CDR3 sequence is CASSPPTGGLNTEAFF. The CDR3, as DNA: TGTGCCAGCTCACCACCGACAGGGGGATTGAACACTGAAGCTTTCTTT.